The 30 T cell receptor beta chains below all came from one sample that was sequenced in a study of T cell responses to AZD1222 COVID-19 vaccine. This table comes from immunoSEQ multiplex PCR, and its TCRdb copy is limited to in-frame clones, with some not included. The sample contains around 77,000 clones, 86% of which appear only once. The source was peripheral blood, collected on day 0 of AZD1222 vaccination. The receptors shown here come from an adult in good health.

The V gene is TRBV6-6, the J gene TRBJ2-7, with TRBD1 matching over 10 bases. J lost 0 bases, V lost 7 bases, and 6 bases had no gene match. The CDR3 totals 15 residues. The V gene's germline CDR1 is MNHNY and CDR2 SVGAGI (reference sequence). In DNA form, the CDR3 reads TGTGCCAGCAAATCGGGACAGGGGAGCTCCTACGAGCAGTACTTC. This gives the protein CASKSGQGSSYEQYF.

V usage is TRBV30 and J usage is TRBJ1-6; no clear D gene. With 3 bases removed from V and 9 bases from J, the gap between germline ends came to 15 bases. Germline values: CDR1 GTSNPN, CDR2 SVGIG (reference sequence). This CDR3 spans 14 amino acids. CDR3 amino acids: CAWRVRGGSSPLHF. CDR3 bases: TGTGCCTGGAGGGTCCGGGGAGGCTCTTCACCCCTCCACTTT.

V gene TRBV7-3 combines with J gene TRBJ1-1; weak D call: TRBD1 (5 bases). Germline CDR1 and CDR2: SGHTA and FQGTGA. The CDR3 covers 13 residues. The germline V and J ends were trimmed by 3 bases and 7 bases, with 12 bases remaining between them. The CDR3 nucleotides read TGTGCCAGCAGCTTTGGGGGGGTAAATGAAGCTTTCTTT. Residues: CASSFGGVNEAFF.

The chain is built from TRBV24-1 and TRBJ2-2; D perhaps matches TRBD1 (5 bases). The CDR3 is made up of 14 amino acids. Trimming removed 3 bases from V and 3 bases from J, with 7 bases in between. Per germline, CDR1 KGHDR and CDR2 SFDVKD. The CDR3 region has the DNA TGTGCCACCAGTGATGGACATTACACCGGGGAGCTGTTTTTT. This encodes CATSDGHYTGELFF.

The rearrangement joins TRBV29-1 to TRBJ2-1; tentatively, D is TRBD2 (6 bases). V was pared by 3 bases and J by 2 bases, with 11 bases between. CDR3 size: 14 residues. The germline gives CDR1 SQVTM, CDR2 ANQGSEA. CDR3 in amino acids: CSVDPGLPYNEQFF. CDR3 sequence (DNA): TGCAGCGTTGACCCGGGACTGCCCTACAATGAGCAGTTCTTC.

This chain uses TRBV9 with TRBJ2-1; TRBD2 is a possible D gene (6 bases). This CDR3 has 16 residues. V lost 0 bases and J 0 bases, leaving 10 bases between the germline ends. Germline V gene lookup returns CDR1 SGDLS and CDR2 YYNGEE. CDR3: CASSVGGESSYNEQFF. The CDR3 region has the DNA TGTGCCAGCAGCGTAGGCGGGGAGAGCTCCTACAATGAGCAGTTCTTC.

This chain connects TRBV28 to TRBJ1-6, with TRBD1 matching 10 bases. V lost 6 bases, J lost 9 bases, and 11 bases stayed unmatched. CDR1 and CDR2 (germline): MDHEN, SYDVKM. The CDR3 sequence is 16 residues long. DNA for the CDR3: TGTGCCAGCAGACCCCCGGACAGGGGGAAGGGTTCACCCCTCCACTTT. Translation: CASRPPDRGKGSPLHF.

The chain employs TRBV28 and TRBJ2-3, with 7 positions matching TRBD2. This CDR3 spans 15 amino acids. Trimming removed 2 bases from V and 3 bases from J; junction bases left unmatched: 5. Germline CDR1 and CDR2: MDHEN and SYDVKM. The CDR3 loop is CASSLETSRTDTQYF. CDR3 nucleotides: TGTGCCAGCAGTTTAGAGACTAGCAGAACAGATACGCAGTATTTT.

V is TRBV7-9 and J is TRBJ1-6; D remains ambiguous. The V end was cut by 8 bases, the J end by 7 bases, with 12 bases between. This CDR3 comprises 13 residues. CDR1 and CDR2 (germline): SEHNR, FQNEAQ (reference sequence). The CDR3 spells CASARDYNSPLHF. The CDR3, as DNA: TGTGCCAGCGCGCGGGATTACAATTCACCCCTCCACTTT. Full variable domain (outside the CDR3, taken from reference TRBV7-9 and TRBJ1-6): DTGVSQNPRHKITKRGQNVTFRCDPISEHNRLYWYRQTLGQGPEFLTYFQNEAQLEKSRLLSDRFSAERPKGSFSTLEIQRTEQGDSAMYLCASARDYNSPLHFGNGTRLTVT.

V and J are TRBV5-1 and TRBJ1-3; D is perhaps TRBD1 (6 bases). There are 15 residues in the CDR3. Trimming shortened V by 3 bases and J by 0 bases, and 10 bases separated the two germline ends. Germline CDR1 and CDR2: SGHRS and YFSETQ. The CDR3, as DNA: TGCGCCAGCAGCTCGACAGGCCCCTCTGGAAACACCATATATTTT. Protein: CASSSTGPSGNTIYF.

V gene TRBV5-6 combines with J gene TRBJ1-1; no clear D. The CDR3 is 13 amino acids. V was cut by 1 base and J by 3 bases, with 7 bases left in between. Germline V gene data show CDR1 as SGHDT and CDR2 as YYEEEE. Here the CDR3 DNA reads TGTGCCAGCAGCTTGTGGAGTTACACTGAAGCTTTCTTT. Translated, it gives CASSLWSYTEAFF.

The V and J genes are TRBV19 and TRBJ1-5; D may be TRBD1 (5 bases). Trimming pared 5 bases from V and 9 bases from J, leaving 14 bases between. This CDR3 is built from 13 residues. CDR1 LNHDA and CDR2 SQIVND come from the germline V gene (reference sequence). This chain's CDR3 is CASSQQVGGPQHF. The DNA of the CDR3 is TGTGCCAGTAGTCAGCAGGTGGGGGGGCCCCAGCATTTT.

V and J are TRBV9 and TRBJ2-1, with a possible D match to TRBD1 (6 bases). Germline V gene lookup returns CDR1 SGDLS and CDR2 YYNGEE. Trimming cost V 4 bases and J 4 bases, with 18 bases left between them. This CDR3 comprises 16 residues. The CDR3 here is CASSPKAGVSYNEQFF. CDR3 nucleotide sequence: TGTGCCAGCAGCCCTAAGGCAGGGGTTTCGTACAATGAGCAGTTCTTC.

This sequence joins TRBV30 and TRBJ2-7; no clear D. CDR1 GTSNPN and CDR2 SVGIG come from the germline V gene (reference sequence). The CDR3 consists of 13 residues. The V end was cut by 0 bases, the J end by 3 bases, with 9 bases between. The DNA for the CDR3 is TGTGCCTGGAGTGTACGGTCGGGCTACGAGCAGTACTTC. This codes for CAWSVRSGYEQYF.

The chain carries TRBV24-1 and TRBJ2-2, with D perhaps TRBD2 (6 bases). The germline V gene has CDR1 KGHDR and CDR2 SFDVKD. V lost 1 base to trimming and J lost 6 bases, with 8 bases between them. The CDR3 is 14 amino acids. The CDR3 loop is CATSDFGGSGELFF. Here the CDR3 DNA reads TGTGCCACCAGTGATTTCGGAGGGTCCGGGGAGCTGTTTTTT.

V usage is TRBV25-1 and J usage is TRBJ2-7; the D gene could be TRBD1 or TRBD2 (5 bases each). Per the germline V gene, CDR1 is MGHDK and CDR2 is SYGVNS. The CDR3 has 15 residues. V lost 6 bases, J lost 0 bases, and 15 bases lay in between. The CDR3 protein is CASSPTGTHSYEQYF. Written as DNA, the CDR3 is TGTGCCAGCAGCCCCACCGGGACCCACTCCTACGAGCAGTACTTC.

In DNA, the CDR3 is TGCAGCGTTGAAGGGCAGGGCCGGGAGTACTTC. This translates into CSVEGQGREYF. V gene TRBV29-1 combines with J gene TRBJ2-7; tentatively, D is TRBD1 (5 bases). Germline V gene sequence: CDR1 SQVTM, CDR2 ANQGSEA. This CDR3 contains 11 residues. The ends were cut back, 1 base at V and 11 bases at J, with 12 bases in the middle.

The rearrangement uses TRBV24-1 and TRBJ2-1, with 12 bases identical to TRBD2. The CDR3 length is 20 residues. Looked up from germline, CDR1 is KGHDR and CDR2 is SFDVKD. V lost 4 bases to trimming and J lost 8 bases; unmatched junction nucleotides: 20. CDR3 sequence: CATSDRFPATTSGSFDEQFF. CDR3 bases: TGTGCCACCAGTGACCGATTCCCCGCAACGACTAGCGGGAGCTTCGATGAGCAGTTCTTC.

The CDR3 nucleotides read TGTGCCAGCAGAAGAGACAGGGCAAGCAATCAGCCCCAGCATTTT. This translates into CASRRDRASNQPQHF. The V call is TRBV2, the J call TRBJ1-5, with 7 nucleotides matching TRBD1. The germline V gene encodes CDR1 SNHLY and CDR2 FYNNEI. The CDR3 is made up of 15 amino acids. V lost 6 bases to trimming and J lost 1 base; unmatched junction nucleotides: 6.

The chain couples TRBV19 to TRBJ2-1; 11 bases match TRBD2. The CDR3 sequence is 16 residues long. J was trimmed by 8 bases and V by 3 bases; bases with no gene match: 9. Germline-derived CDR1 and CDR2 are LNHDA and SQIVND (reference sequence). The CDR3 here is CASSMLAGGQYDEQFF. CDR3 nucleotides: TGTGCCAGTAGTATGCTAGCGGGAGGCCAGTATGATGAGCAGTTCTTC.

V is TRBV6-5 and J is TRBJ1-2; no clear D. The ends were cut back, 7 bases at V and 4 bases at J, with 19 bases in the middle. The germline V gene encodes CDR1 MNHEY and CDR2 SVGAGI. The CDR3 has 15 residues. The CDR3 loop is CASTAGSTGSYGYTF. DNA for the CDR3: TGTGCCAGCACCGCAGGCTCTACGGGTAGCTATGGCTACACCTTC.

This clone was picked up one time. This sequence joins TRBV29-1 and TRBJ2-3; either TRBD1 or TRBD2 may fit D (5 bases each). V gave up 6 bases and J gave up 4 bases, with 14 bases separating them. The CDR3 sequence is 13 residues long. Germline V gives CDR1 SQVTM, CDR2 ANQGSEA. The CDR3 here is CSVGTSKADTQYF. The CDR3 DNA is TGCAGCGTCGGGACGAGCAAGGCAGATACGCAGTATTTT.

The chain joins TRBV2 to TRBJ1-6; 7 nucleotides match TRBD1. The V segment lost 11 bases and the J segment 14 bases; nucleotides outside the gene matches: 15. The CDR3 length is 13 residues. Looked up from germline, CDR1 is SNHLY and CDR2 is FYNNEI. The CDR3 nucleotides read TGTGCCGGACGGCTTGACAGGGTCTCGTCCCTCCACTTT. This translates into CAGRLDRVSSLHF.

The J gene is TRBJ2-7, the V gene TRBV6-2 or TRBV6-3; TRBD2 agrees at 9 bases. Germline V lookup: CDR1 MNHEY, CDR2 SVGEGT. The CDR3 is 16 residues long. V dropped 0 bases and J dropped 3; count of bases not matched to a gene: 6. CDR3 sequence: CASSYSGAGGNYEQYF. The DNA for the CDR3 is TGTGCCAGCAGTTACTCGGGAGCGGGAGGCAACTACGAGCAGTACTTC.

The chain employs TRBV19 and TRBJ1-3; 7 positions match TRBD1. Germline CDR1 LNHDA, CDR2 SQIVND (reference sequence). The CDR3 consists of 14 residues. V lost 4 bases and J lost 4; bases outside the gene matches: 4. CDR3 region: CASSTTGRGNTIYF. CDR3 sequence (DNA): TGTGCCAGTAGTACGACAGGGCGCGGAAACACCATATATTTT.

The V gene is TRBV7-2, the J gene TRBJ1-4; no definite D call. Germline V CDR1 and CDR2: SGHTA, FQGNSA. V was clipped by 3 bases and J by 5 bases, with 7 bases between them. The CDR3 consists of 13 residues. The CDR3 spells CASSLGRNEKLFF. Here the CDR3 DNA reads TGTGCCAGCAGCTTGGGAAGGAATGAAAAACTGTTTTTT.

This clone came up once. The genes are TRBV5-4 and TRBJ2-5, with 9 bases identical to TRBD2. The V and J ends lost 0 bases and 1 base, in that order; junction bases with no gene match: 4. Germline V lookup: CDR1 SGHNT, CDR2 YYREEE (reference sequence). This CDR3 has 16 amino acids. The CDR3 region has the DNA TGTGCCAGCAGCTTGGGTAGCGGGAGTTTCCAAGAGACCCAGTACTTC. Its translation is CASSLGSGSFQETQYF.

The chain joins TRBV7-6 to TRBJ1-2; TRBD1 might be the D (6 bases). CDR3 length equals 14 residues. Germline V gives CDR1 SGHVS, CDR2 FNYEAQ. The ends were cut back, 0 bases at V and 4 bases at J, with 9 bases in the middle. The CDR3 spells CASSLAGGSYGYTF. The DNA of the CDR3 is TGTGCCAGCAGCTTAGCGGGGGGCAGCTATGGCTACACCTTC.

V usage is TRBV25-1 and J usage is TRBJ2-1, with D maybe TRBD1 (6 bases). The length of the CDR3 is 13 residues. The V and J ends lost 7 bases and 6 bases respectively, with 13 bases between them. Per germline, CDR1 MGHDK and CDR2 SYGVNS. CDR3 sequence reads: CASKNWGRNEQFF. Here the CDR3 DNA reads TGTGCCAGCAAAAATTGGGGGCGCAATGAGCAGTTCTTC. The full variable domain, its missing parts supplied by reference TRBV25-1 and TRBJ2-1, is EADIYQTPRYLVIGTGKKITLECSQTMGHDKMYWYQQDPGMELHLIHYSYGVNSTEKGDLSSESTVSRIRTEHFPLTLESARPSHTSQYLCASKNWGRNEQFFGPGTRLTVL.

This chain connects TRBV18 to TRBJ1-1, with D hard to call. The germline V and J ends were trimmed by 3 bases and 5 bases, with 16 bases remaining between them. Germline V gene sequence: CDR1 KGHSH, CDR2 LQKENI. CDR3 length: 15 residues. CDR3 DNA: TGTGCCAGCTCACCTAGGACCATAGTGGTAACTGAAGCTTTCTTT. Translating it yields CASSPRTIVVTEAFF. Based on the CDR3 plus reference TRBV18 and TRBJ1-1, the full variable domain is NAGVMQNPRHLVRRRGQEARLRCSPMKGHSHVYWYRQLPEEGLKFMVYLQKENIIDESGMPKERFSAEFPKEGPSILRIQQVVRGDSAAYFCASSPRTIVVTEAFFGQGTRLTVV.